These 26 T cell receptor beta chains were sequenced from one sample in a study of T cell clonotyping in hematopoietic cell transplantation. Repertoires were generated with immunoSEQ multiplex PCR, while TCRdb's copy carries only in-frame clones and drops some. Of more than 15,000 clones in the sample, approximately 91% were seen once. The material sequenced was peripheral blood mononuclear cells. These receptors were collected from a man in his forties in good health. Some clones in this sample may be carry-over from other donors' samples.

The gene calls are TRBV29-1 and TRBJ2-5, with D unclear. Germline V gene sequence: CDR1 SQVTM, CDR2 ANQGSEA. Between the trimmed V and J ends, which lost 3 bases and 0 bases, there was a span of 5 bases. The CDR3 extends over 12 amino acids. The CDR3 bases are TGCAGCGTTGAGGGCAACCAAGAGACCCAGTACTTC. It codes for CSVEGNQETQYF.

This chain connects TRBV7-2 to TRBJ2-5; D not resolved. Germline values: CDR1 SGHTA, CDR2 FQGNSA. The V end was cut by 10 bases, the J end by 5 bases, with 20 bases between. CDR3 size: 14 residues. The CDR3 bases are TGTGCCACCTCAGATCTGGGTTTGATGGAGACCCAGTACTTC. It encodes CATSDLGLMETQYF.

J is TRBJ2-1 and V is TRBV4-3, with 10 bases that match TRBD1. Looked up from germline, CDR1 is LGHNA and CDR2 is YSLEER. There are 15 residues in the CDR3. J gave up 4 bases and V 1 base, and 1 base lay outside the gene matches. The CDR3 region has the DNA TGCGCCAGCAGCCAAGGACAGGGGGCTTACAATGAGCAGTTCTTC. Translation: CASSQGQGAYNEQFF.

V is TRBV21-1 and J is TRBJ1-1; the D call in the table, TRBD1, was not verified against the DNA. TRBV21-1 is designated a pseudogene. This CDR3 is built from 16 residues. For the CDR3, the DNA is TGTGCCAGCAGCCTGTTCCCGAGACAGGGGAACACTGAAGCTTTCTTT. Protein: CASSLFPRQGNTEAFF.

V usage is TRBV30 and J usage is TRBJ2-7; a weak D match, TRBD2 (5 bases). Per germline, CDR1 GTSNPN and CDR2 SVGIG (reference sequence). The V and J ends lost 0 bases and 2 bases respectively, with 8 bases between them. CDR3 size: 13 residues. This CDR3 is CAWSVGGPYEQYF. CDR3 in DNA: TGTGCCTGGAGTGTAGGAGGACCCTACGAGCAGTACTTC.

The gene calls are TRBV27 and TRBJ2-1; D is unresolved. There are 13 residues in the CDR3. Trimming pared 3 bases from V and 5 bases from J, leaving 8 bases between. Germline CDR1 MNHEY, CDR2 SMNVEV (reference sequence). The CDR3 loop is CASSFGRNNEQFF. The CDR3 region has the DNA TGTGCCAGCAGTTTCGGTCGAAACAATGAGCAGTTCTTC.

The chain links TRBV15 to TRBJ1-3, with D possibly being TRBD1 (5 bases). The germline V gene encodes CDR1 LNHNV and CDR2 YYDKDF (reference sequence). The CDR3 covers 16 residues. V dropped 0 bases and J dropped 2 bases, with 11 bases sitting between them. The chain's CDR3 is CATSRDLGEAGNTIYF. In DNA, the CDR3 is TGTGCCACCAGCAGAGATTTAGGGGAGGCTGGAAACACCATATATTTT.

The V and J genes are TRBV5-6 and TRBJ1-6; 10 positions agree with TRBD1. Germline trimming cut 5 bases from V and 5 bases from J; bases unmatched to any gene: 7. Germline lookup yields CDR1 SGHDT and CDR2 YYEEEE. CDR3 length: 16 residues. The CDR3 nucleotides are TGTGCCAGCAGGAGACAGGGGGCTAAAAATAATTCACCCCTCCACTTT. It encodes CASRRQGAKNNSPLHF.

The genes are TRBV28 and TRBJ2-6; 7 bases match TRBD1. The CDR3 spans 15 residues. Germline CDR1 reads MDHEN; CDR2 reads SYDVKM. V was clipped by 5 bases and J by 4 bases; unmatched bases: 5. The CDR3 reads CASSTPDRGANVLTF. CDR3 sequence (DNA): TGTGCCAGCAGTACCCCGGACAGGGGGGCCAACGTCCTGACTTTC.

The gene calls are TRBV23-1 and TRBJ1-2; D possibly corresponds to TRBD1 (6 bases). TRBV23-1 is marked as an open reading frame, function uncertain. V was clipped by 8 bases and J by 6 bases, with 19 bases between them. The CDR3 is 14 amino acids. The CDR3 spells CASGAGNRAHGYTF. The CDR3 DNA is TGCGCCAGCGGCGCAGGTAACAGGGCTCATGGCTACACCTTC.

The genes are TRBV12-5 and TRBJ2-3, with 9 bases fitting TRBD2. The CDR3 is 13 amino acids. V dropped 8 bases and J dropped 5; count of bases not matched to a gene: 5. Per germline, CDR1 LGHNT and CDR2 FRNRAP. CDR3 coding DNA: TGTGCTAGTCTCGCGGGAGGGGTAGATACGCAGTATTTT. This gives the protein CASLAGGVDTQYF.

This chain links TRBV2 with TRBJ2-7; 8 bases line up with TRBD1. Looked up from germline, CDR1 is SNHLY and CDR2 is FYNNEI. This CDR3 has 15 residues. Trimming at V came to 6 bases and at J to 2 bases, leaving 9 bases not matched to a gene. The CDR3 loop is CASRAGTGPTYEQYF. CDR3 nucleotide sequence: TGTGCCAGCAGAGCCGGGACAGGCCCGACCTACGAGCAGTACTTC.

This chain links TRBV7-2 with TRBJ1-4; TRBD1 aligns across 9 bases. V lost 4 bases and J lost 12; bases outside the gene matches: 15. The CDR3 is made up of 16 amino acids. The germline gives CDR1 SGHTA, CDR2 FQGNSA. CDR3 loop: CASSSHSGQGKGELFF. The CDR3 DNA follows: TGTGCCAGCAGCTCACACTCGGGACAGGGAAAAGGGGAACTGTTTTTT.

This clone ranks as large. The gene calls are TRBV5-8 and TRBJ2-7, with a possible D match to TRBD1 (6 bases). This CDR3 comprises 13 residues. Germline CDR1 and CDR2: SGHTS and YDEGEE. The V end was cut by 4 bases, the J end by 5 bases, with 13 bases between. The CDR3 here is CASSDRNRDEQYF. CDR3 coding DNA: TGTGCCAGCAGCGACCGGAACAGGGACGAGCAGTACTTC.

The V gene is TRBV9, the J gene TRBJ2-3, with TRBD2 matching 7 bases. Germline-derived CDR1 and CDR2 are SGDLS and YYNGEE. The CDR3 has 16 residues. After removal of 4 bases from V and 5 bases from J, the junction contained 13 bases not matched to a gene. CDR3 DNA: TGTGCCAGCAGCCGATCGCTCGGGGAGGGTGTAGATACGCAGTATTTT. Its protein is CASSRSLGEGVDTQYF.

The V gene is TRBV29-1, the J gene TRBJ1-1, with 7 bases that match TRBD1. The CDR3 is made up of 13 amino acids. Germline lookup yields CDR1 SQVTM and CDR2 ANQGSEA. Trimming at V came to 3 bases and at J to 8 bases, leaving 9 bases not matched to a gene. This CDR3 is CSVDKGASPEAFF. The CDR3 coding sequence is TGCAGCGTTGATAAGGGGGCTTCGCCCGAAGCTTTCTTT.

The V and J genes are TRBV14 and TRBJ2-3; tentatively, D is TRBD1 or TRBD2 (5 bases each). This CDR3 comprises 16 residues. Per germline, CDR1 SGHDN and CDR2 FVKESK. Trimming pared 4 bases from V and 0 bases from J, leaving 14 bases between. CDR3 loop: CASSRRDRLSTDTQYF. Written as DNA, the CDR3 is TGTGCCAGCAGCCGAAGGGACCGCCTGAGCACAGATACGCAGTATTTT.

This clone appeared once. This rearrangement joins TRBV5-4 to TRBJ1-2; D perhaps matches TRBD1 (5 bases). This CDR3 comprises 14 residues. V shed 2 bases and J shed 4 bases, with 12 bases lying between them. Germline V gene lookup returns CDR1 SGHNT and CDR2 YYREEE (reference sequence). This CDR3 is CASSFRGVGYGYTF. Written as DNA, the CDR3 is TGTGCCAGCAGCTTTCGGGGGGTGGGCTATGGCTACACCTTC. The full variable domain, rest sourced from reference TRBV5-4 and TRBJ1-2, is ETGVTQSPTHLIKTRGQQVTLRCSSQSGHNTVSWYQQALGQGPQFIFQYYREEENGRGNFPPRFSGLQFPNYSSELNVNALELDDSALYLCASSFRGVGYGYTFGSGTRLTVV.

The chain links TRBV5-1 to TRBJ1-2; possible D gene TRBD1, 6 bases. CDR1 and CDR2 (germline): SGHRS, YFSETQ. The CDR3 extends over 13 amino acids. V was trimmed by 4 bases and J by 7 bases, leaving 14 bases between them. The CDR3 sequence: CASSQGHGAGYTF. CDR3 DNA: TGCGCCAGCAGCCAGGGACATGGGGCTGGCTACACCTTC.

This sequence joins TRBV2 and TRBJ1-2, with 7 bases identical to TRBD1. Germline values: CDR1 SNHLY, CDR2 FYNNEI. V trimming: 7 bases; J trimming: 3 bases; junction bases outside the gene matches: 8. This CDR3 has 14 amino acids. CDR3 sequence: CASNLQGSDYGYTF. In DNA, the CDR3 is TGTGCCAGCAATCTACAGGGGTCGGACTATGGCTACACCTTC.

The chain is built from TRBV6-5 and TRBJ2-2; TRBD1 is a possible D gene (5 bases). The V gene's germline CDR1 is MNHEY and CDR2 SVGAGI. The CDR3 loop spans 12 amino acids. V was shortened by 9 bases and J by 7 bases, with 12 bases between the two germline ends. CDR3 in amino acids: CASRKGVGELFF. For the CDR3, the DNA is TGTGCCAGTAGGAAAGGGGTCGGGGAGCTGTTTTTT.

V gene TRBV11-3 combines with J gene TRBJ2-7; 10 bases fit TRBD2. The CDR3 is 16 amino acids. Germline V gives CDR1 SGHNT, CDR2 YENEEA. After removal of 1 base from V and 0 bases from J, the junction contained 3 bases not matched to a gene. The CDR3 DNA follows: TGTGCCAGCAGCTTAGTTTCTAGCGGGAGCTCCTACGAGCAGTACTTC. Translating it yields CASSLVSSGSSYEQYF.

The chain has TRBV7-8 and TRBJ1-5; D remains unclear. The CDR3 runs to 13 residues. Germline CDR1 reads SGHVS; CDR2 reads FQNEAQ. Trimming cost V 1 base and J 5 bases, with 6 bases left between them. CDR3 nucleotide sequence: TGTGCCAGCAGCTTAGAGGCCTATCAGCCCCAGCATTTT. Its translation: CASSLEAYQPQHF.

The rearrangement uses TRBV6-4 and TRBJ2-1; 7 bases map to TRBD2. CDR1 is MRHNA and CDR2 is SNTAGT in the germline V gene. V gave up 2 bases and J gave up 7 bases; unmatched junction bases: 5. This CDR3 has 14 residues. CDR3 in amino acids: CASSDRGGGNEQFF. Written as DNA, the CDR3 is TGTGCCAGCAGTGACCGGGGCGGGGGTAATGAGCAGTTCTTC.

V gene TRBV6-5 combines with J gene TRBJ1-5, with 9 bases that match TRBD1. The CDR3 extends over 15 amino acids. V was clipped by 5 bases and J by 1 base; unmatched bases: 3. Germline V gene sequence: CDR1 MNHEY, CDR2 SVGAGI. Written as DNA, the CDR3 is TGTGCCAGCAGTCTGACAGGGGGAAGCAATCAGCCCCAGCATTTT. Translation: CASSLTGGSNQPQHF.

The V and J genes are TRBV4-3 and TRBJ2-1, with TRBD1 as a possible D gene (5 bases). CDR3 length equals 14 residues. V lost 0 bases and J 8 bases, leaving 11 bases between the germline ends. Looked up from germline, CDR1 is LGHNA and CDR2 is YSLEER. This CDR3 reads CASSQDISRDEQFF. In DNA, the CDR3 is TGCGCCAGCAGCCAAGATATTAGCAGGGATGAGCAGTTCTTC.